This T cell receptor (beta chain) was found in a study of memory CD4+ T cells and cytomegalovirus serostatus. The sort gate was single viable CD3+CD4+CD8-CD45RO+ cells for memory CD4+ T cells. Donors' CMV status reflects serum IgG against pp150, pp28, p38, p52. Looked up from germline, CDR1 is KGHSH and CDR2 is LQKENI. V was pared by 9 bases and J by 1 base, with 7 bases between. This CDR3 comprises 11 residues. Profiled with immunoSEQ multiplex PCR; TCRdb holds only in-frame clones, not every one. The sample yields 45,000 or so clones, around three quarters seen once. The source of this sequence is an adult in good health and CMV-seronegative. Sequencing was done on a sample of memory CD4+ T cells from blood. This chain joins TRBV18 and TRBJ2-7, with no clear D. As DNA, the CDR3 is TGTGCCAGTTCCGATTCCTACGAGCAGTACTTC. Its translation: CASSDSYEQYF.